The 6 T cell receptor beta chains listed next were all sequenced from one sample in a study of cytomegalovirus exposure and HLA in healthy donors. PCR used 60 Vbeta primers and 13 Jbeta primers. Assay used: immunoSEQ multiplex PCR; TCRdb lists only in-frame clones, some missing. This repertoire shows around 170,000 clones, roughly three quarters found once; its top ten account for 6.5% to 9%. The sequencing input was PBMCs. The receptors derive from a middle-aged woman in good health and CMV-seropositive.

The chain employs TRBV6-1 and TRBJ1-6; TRBD1 aligns across 9 bases. Trimming removed 6 bases from V and 9 bases from J; junction bases left unmatched: 6. The germline V gene has CDR1 MNHNS and CDR2 SASEGT. This CDR3 contains 14 residues. The CDR3 region has the DNA TGTGCCAGCAGGGGGGGACAGGGAAGTTCACCCCTCCACTTT. This sequence encodes CASRGGQGSSPLHF.

This clone was found a few times. J is TRBJ2-5 and V is TRBV30; maybe TRBD1 (6 bases). The DNA end lines up better with TRBJ2-7; the J call may be wrong. The CDR3 is 12 residues long. CDR1 GTSNPN and CDR2 SVGIG come from the germline V gene (reference sequence). In DNA, the CDR3 is TGTGCCTGGAGTGTACAGGGCTACGAGCAGTACTTC. Amino acid sequence: CAWSVQGYEQYF.

The chain couples TRBV7-2 to TRBJ2-3; D is possibly TRBD1 (5 bases). The CDR3 has 17 amino acids. V dropped 5 bases and J dropped 2 bases, with 20 bases sitting between them. Germline values: CDR1 SGHTA, CDR2 FQGNSA. The CDR3 DNA follows: TGTGCCAGCAGCCCCCGTAAGTCAAGACAGACCACAGATACGCAGTATTTT. It yields the protein CASSPRKSRQTTDTQYF.

The chain links TRBV5-8 to TRBJ1-5, with TRBD1 matching over 7 bases. The CDR3 is 13 residues long. The V and J ends lost 3 bases and 10 bases, in that order; junction bases with no gene match: 7. Germline-derived CDR1 and CDR2 are SGHTS and YDEGEE. CDR3 sequence reads: CASSYTGTDPQHF. The CDR3 DNA sequence: TGTGCCAGCAGCTATACCGGGACAGACCCCCAGCATTTT.

The gene calls are TRBV14 and TRBJ2-6; possibly TRBD2 for D (6 bases). The germline gives CDR1 SGHDN, CDR2 FVKESK. The CDR3 spans 19 residues. The V gene lost 0 bases and the J gene lost 1 base, with 16 bases spanning the gap. CDR3 DNA sequence: TGTGCCAGCAGCCAAGAGGCCGGGACTTCTCTATCTGGGGCCAACGTCCTGACTTTC. It is translated as CASSQEAGTSLSGANVLTF.

V usage is TRBV6-6 and J usage is TRBJ2-1; TRBD1 is a possible D gene (5 bases). The V end was cut by 2 bases, the J end by 1 base, with 12 bases between. The CDR3 covers 16 residues. CDR1 and CDR2 (germline): MNHNY, SVGAGI (reference sequence). The CDR3, as DNA: TGTGCCAGCAGTTACGGTAGGGGTGGGTCCTACAATGAGCAGTTCTTC. Translation: CASSYGRGGSYNEQFF.